The clone carrying this T cell receptor (beta chain) was seen at least ten times. The sample comes from a study of CXCR3 chemokines and chemotherapy response in bladder cancer. Trimming removed 6 bases from V and 2 bases from J, with 11 bases in between. This CDR3 is built from 14 residues. Germline CDR1 and CDR2: MNHEY and SVGEGT. TCRdb re-called the PCR reads with MiXCR, one entry per CDR3 protein. The sample lists approximately 13,000 distinct CDR3 sequences; approximately 13% were seen once. The material was obtained from a patient whose treatment included neoadjuvant chemotherapy. This clonotype was obtained from a human donor with bladder cancer that did not respond to neoadjuvant chemotherapy. The chain uses TRBV6-2 or TRBV6-3 and TRBJ1-5; tentative D call: TRBD1 (6 bases). The CDR3 DNA reads TGTGCCAGCAGAGGTAGGGGGGGCAATCAGCCCCAGCATTTT. Translation gives CASRGRGGNQPQHF.